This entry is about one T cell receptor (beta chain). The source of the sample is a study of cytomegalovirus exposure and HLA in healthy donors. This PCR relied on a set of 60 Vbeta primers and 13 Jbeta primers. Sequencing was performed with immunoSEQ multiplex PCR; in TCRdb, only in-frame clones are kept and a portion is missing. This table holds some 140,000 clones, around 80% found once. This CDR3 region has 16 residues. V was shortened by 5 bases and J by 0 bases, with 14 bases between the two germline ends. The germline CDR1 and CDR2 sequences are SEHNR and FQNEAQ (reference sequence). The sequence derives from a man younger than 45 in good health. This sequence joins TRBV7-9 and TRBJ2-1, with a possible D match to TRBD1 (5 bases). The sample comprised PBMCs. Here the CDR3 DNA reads TGTGCCAGCAGCCCCGGTCTGGGGCTCTCCTACAATGAGCAGTTCTTC. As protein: CASSPGLGLSYNEQFF.